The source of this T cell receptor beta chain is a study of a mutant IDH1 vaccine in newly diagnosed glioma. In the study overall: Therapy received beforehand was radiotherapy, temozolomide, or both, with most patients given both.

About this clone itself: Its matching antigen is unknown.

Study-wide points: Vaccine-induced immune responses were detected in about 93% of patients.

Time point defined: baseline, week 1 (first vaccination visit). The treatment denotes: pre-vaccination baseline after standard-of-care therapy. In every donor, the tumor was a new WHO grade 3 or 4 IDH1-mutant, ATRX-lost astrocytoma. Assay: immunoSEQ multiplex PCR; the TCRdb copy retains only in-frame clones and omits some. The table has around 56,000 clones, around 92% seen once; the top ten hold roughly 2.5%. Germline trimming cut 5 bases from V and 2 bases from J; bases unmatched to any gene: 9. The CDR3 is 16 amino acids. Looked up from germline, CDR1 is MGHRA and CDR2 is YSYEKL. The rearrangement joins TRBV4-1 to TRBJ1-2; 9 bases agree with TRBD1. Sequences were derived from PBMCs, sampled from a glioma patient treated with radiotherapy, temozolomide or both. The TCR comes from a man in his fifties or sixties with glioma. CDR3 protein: CASSSAGQGLNYGYTF. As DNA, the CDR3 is TGCGCCAGCAGCTCTGCGGGACAGGGATTAAACTATGGCTACACCTTC.